Listed below are T cell receptor beta chains from one sample, sequenced in a study of cytomegalovirus exposure and HLA in healthy donors. TCRdb keeps only in-frame clones here, not all; method: immunoSEQ multiplex PCR. The repertoire holds 150,000 to 200,000 clones, with approximately 85% as singletons. Sequenced input: PBMCs. These TCRs come from a man between 18 and 29 years old in good health and CMV-seropositive. Each CDR3 is given with its conserved first and last residue. The order of the fields is clone size, D gene, V gene, J gene, CDR3 DNA, CDR3 protein. The D gene is left open where the match is weak. Rows may omit the clone size; those that give it use once, few, many or a size class.

>.|TRBD1|TRBV18|TRBJ2-7
TGTGCCAGCTCACCCGGACAGGGGCATACCTACGAGCAGTACTTC
CASSPGQGHTYEQYF
>.|.|TRBV9|TRBJ1-5
TGTGCCAGCAGCGTAGGTCATAGCAATCAGCCCCAGCATTTT
CASSVGHSNQPQHF
>.|.|TRBV20-1|TRBJ2-7
TGCAGTGCTAGTCCTAGCTACGAGCAGTACTTC
CSASPSYEQYF
>.|.|TRBV5-8|TRBJ1-2
TGTGCCAGCAGCTTATGGGTCGGGGTGGAGGGCTACACCTTC
CASSLWVGVEGYTF
>.|.|TRBV18|TRBJ2-7
TGTGCCAGCTCACCAAAGGGTGGCAGGGTGAGAGGCGAGCAGTACTTC
CASSPKGGRVRGEQYF
>.|.|TRBV6-5|TRBJ2-2
TGTGCCAGCAGTTACCTAAAGAACACCGGGGAGCTGTTTTTT
CASSYLKNTGELFF
>.|.|TRBV11-2|TRBJ1-2
TGTGCCAGCAGCTTTGGGGGGACCTATGGCTACACCTTC
CASSFGGTYGYTF
>.|.|TRBV2|TRBJ1-4
TGTGCCAGCAGTGTTCGAAACGGTGAAAAACTGTTTTTT
CASSVRNGEKLFF
>.|TRBD1|TRBV25-1|TRBJ2-2
TGTGCCAGCAGTGAATATGGGGGACAGACCGGGGAGCTGTTTTTT
CASSEYGGQTGELFF
>.|.|TRBV5-8|TRBJ2-3
TGTGCCAGCAGCTTGGGAGGCCTAGCTACGGCAGATACGCAGTATTTT
CASSLGGLATADTQYF
>.|.|TRBV30|TRBJ1-4
TGTGCCTGGAGTGCCGGGGACTCCTTAGAGGTAAAACTGTTTTTT
CAWSAGDSLEVKLFF
>.|TRBD1|TRBV2|TRBJ1-4
TGTGCCAGCAGTGACAGGACAGGATATGAAAAACTGTTTTTT
CASSDRTGYEKLFF
>.|TRBD2|TRBV7-2|TRBJ2-3
TGTGCCAGCAAACCGGGACTAGCGTTCCCAGATACGCAGTATTTT
CASKPGLAFPDTQYF
>.|TRBD1|TRBV6-1|TRBJ2-4
TGTGCCAGCATACAGGGGACCTTAGCCAAAAACATTCAGTACTTC
CASIQGTLAKNIQYF
>.|TRBD1|TRBV5-1|TRBJ2-1
TGCGCCAGCAGCTTGAACGGACAGGGCGTCAATGAGCAGTTCTTC
CASSLNGQGVNEQFF
>few|.|TRBV6-5|TRBJ1-2
TGTGCCAGCAGTCAAAGGGTTAGGGGAGGCTACACCTTC
CASSQRVRGGYTF
>.|TRBD1|TRBV27|TRBJ1-6
TGTGCCAGCAGTCCCGACAGGGTTAATTCACCCCTCCACTTT
CASSPDRVNSPLHF
>once|.|TRBV27|TRBJ2-5
TGTGCCAGCAGTCTTGACTGGGGCAGACTCGAGACCCAGTACTTC
CASSLDWGRLETQYF
>.|TRBD1|TRBV7-6|TRBJ2-7
TGTGCCAGCAGCCCCGGGACAGGGTCCCACGAGCAGTACTTC
CASSPGTGSHEQYF
>.|TRBD2|TRBV9|TRBJ2-5
TGTGCCAGCAGCCCGGGACTAGCGGGCTCGACCGGGACCCAGTACTTC
CASSPGLAGSTGTQYF
>.|.|TRBV19|TRBJ2-6
TGTGCCAGTAGTATTTCAGGCTCTGGGGCCAACGTCCTGACTTTC
CASSISGSGANVLTF
>.|.|TRBV23-1|TRBJ2-7
TGCGCCAGCAGTATACAGGAATACCACTCCTACGAGCAGTACTTC
CASSIQEYHSYEQYF
>few|TRBD1|TRBV2|TRBJ1-2
TGTGCCAGCAGTCCAAGTGGACAGGGTAACTATGGCTACACCTTC
CASSPSGQGNYGYTF
>.|.|TRBV5-1|TRBJ2-1
TGCGCCAGCCGCCGGCAGCTAGACAGGAAGTCATACAATGAGCAGTTCTTC
CASRRQLDRKSYNEQFF
>.|.|TRBV4-3|TRBJ2-2
TGCGCCAGCAGCCAAAGGAGGGCTTCAGGGTCCGGGGAGCTGTTTTTT
CASSQRRASGSGELFF
>.|TRBD2|TRBV9|TRBJ2-5
TGTGCCAGCAGTCCGACTAGCGGATGGCAAGAGACCCAGTACTTC
CASSPTSGWQETQYF
>.|TRBD1|TRBV6-1|TRBJ2-2
TGTGCCAGCAGCCCCCCCAGGGGGTTCACCGGGGAGCTGTTTTTT
CASSPPRGFTGELFF
>.|TRBD2|TRBV15|TRBJ2-1
TGTGCCACCAGCACGCGCCGTAAATCTAGCGGGGGGGCCTTTTCCAATGAGCAGTTCTTC
CATSTRRKSSGGAFSNEQFF
>few|.|TRBV4-2|TRBJ2-1
TGTGCCAGCAGCCAAGACCAGGGGAGTGAGCAGTTCTTC
CASSQDQGSEQFF
>.|TRBD1|TRBV27|TRBJ2-7
TGTGCCAGCAGTCGGACAGGGGAGGCCGAGCAGTACTTC
CASSRTGEAEQYF
>.|.|TRBV10-1|TRBJ2-7
TGCGCCAGCAGTGAATCTTCAGTCCCCTACGAGCAGTACTTC
CASSESSVPYEQYF
>.|.|TRBV15|TRBJ1-1
TGTGCCACCAGCAGAGAGGCTTTCTCGGGAAACACTGAAGCTTTCTTT
CATSREAFSGNTEAFF
>.|.|TRBV4-3|TRBJ1-2
TGCGCCAGCAGCCTCAACCGGGGGGACTATGGCTACACCTTC
CASSLNRGDYGYTF
>.|TRBD1|TRBV11-2|TRBJ2-1
TGTGCCAGCAGCACAAACAGGGGGCCCTACAATGAGCAGTTCTTC
CASSTNRGPYNEQFF
>.|TRBD1|TRBV5-4|TRBJ1-2
TGTGCCAGCAGCTTGCGCTACAGGGGGCAAGGCTACACCTTC
CASSLRYRGQGYTF
>.|.|TRBV7-2|TRBJ2-3
TGTGCCAGCAGCGGCCGATATACGCAGTATTTT
CASSGRYTQYF
>.|TRBD2|TRBV5-1|TRBJ2-7
TGCGCCAGTAGCTTGGCGGGGGACGAGCAGTACTTC
CASSLAGDEQYF
>few|.|TRBV7-9|TRBJ1-3
TGTGCCAGCAGCTTACAGGGTAGTGGAAACACCATATATTTT
CASSLQGSGNTIYF
>.|.|TRBV7-7|TRBJ2-7
TGTGCCAGCAGCCCAGGACTCTCGGACCGATCCTACGAGCAGTACTTC
CASSPGLSDRSYEQYF
>once|.|TRBV29-1|TRBJ1-4
TGCAGCGTCGAAGGGGTGGCGGGGGCAACTAATGAAAAACTGTTTTTT
CSVEGVAGATNEKLFF
>once|.|TRBV6-1|TRBJ1-2
TGTGCCAGCAGTCTGCCTGCTACGAACTATGGCTACACCTTC
CASSLPATNYGYTF
>.|TRBD2|TRBV7-6|TRBJ2-7
TGTGCCAGCAGCTTAGCGGGGGGGGCCTACGAGCAGTACTTC
CASSLAGGAYEQYF
>.|TRBD1|TRBV7-9|TRBJ2-7
TGTGCCAGCAGCTTATATGGGGACAGTTCCTACGAGCAGTACTTC
CASSLYGDSSYEQYF
>.|.|TRBV18|TRBJ2-7
TGTGCCAGCTCACCACCAAGTGTAGACGAGCAGTACTTC
CASSPPSVDEQYF
>once|.|TRBV7-8|TRBJ1-2
TGTGCCAGCAGCTACGAGGGGGGGTCTATTATCTATGGCTACACCTTC
CASSYEGGSIIYGYTF
>once|.|TRBV5-1|TRBJ2-1
TGCGCCAGCAGCTTTCAGGGCACCAATGAGCAGTTCTTC
CASSFQGTNEQFF
>.|.|TRBV25-1|TRBJ2-7
TGTGCCAGCTCCCCGACTTTGACCTACGAGCAGTACTTC
CASSPTLTYEQYF
>.|.|TRBV6-1|TRBJ2-3
TGTGCCAGCAGTGAACGAAGGACACCTGAAACAGATACGCAGTATTTT
CASSERRTPETDTQYF